This T cell receptor beta chain was sequenced for a study of T cells after yellow fever vaccination. Whole-study findings and limits: Abundant bulk-population clonotypes could contaminate the FACS-sorted repertoires.

MiXCR was run by TCRdb on the 5' RACE reads, yielding one entry per CDR3 protein. The sample includes around 63,000 distinct CDR3 sequences, 6.5% to 9% of them seen just once. V lost 7 bases to trimming and J lost 9 bases, with 31 bases between them. The CDR3 consists of 18 residues. Germline V gene data show CDR1 as MNHGY and CDR2 as SAAAGT. This clonotype was recorded at least ten times. The target antigen is unknown. Sequenced material: CD8+ T cells sorted from PBMCs, taken 15 days after the yellow fever booster vaccination. The clonotype originates from a man aged 25-40 years who received the YFV17D yellow fever vaccine. This rearrangement joins TRBV6-8 to TRBJ2-1, with D perhaps TRBD1 (7 bases). CDR3 DNA sequence: TGTGCCAGCATCGGAGGGGCAGGGGGGTGTCGGACAATGGGTGAGCAGTTCTTC. Amino acid sequence: CASIGGAGGCRTMGEQFF.